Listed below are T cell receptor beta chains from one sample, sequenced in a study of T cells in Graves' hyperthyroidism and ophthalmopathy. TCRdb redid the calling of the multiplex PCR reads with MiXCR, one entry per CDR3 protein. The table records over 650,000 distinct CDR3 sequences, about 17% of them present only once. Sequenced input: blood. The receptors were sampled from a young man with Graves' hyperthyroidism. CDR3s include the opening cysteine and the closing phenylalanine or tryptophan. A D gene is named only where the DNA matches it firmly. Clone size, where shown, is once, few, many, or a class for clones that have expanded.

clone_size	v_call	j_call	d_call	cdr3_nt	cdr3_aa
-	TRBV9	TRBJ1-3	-	TGTGCCAGCAGCGTATACCCCTCAGGGTCAAACACCATATATTTT	CASSVYPSGSNTIYF
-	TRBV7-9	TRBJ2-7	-	TGTGCCAGCAGCACCTCTAACTACGAGCAGTACTTC	CASSTSNYEQYF
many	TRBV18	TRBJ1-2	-	TGTGCCAGCTCCGACTGGACTAACTATGGCTACACCTTC	CASSDWTNYGYTF
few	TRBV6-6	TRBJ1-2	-	TGTGCCAGCAGTTACTCGGCAGGGAGGGAAGGCTACACCTTC	CASSYSAGREGYTF
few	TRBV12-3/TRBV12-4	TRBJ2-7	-	TGTGCCAGCAGTTACGGACCGAACTACGAGCAGTACTTC	CASSYGPNYEQYF
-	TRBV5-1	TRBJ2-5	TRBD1	TGCGCCAGCAACTCCGGGACAGGACGGGGAGAGACCCAGTACTTC	CASNSGTGRGETQYF
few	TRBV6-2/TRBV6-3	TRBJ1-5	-	TGTGCCAGCAGTAACAGGGTTCGAAATCAGCCCCAGCATTTT	CASSNRVRNQPQHF
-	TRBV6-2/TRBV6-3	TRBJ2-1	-	TGTGCCAGTGAGGAGGGGGGATCCTACAATGAGCAGTTCTTC	CASEEGGSYNEQFF
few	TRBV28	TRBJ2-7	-	TGTGCCAGCAGTGAAAGGGGAATGTTCGACGAGCAGTACTTC	CASSERGMFDEQYF
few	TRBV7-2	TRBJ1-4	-	TGTGCCAGCAGGTGGAGCGGGAATGAAAAACTGTTTTTT	CASRWSGNEKLFF
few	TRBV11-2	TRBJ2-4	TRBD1	TGTGCCAGCAGCGGCGGGACAGGGGGTCTCTCACTAGCCAAAAACATTCAGTACTTC	CASSGGTGGLSLAKNIQYF
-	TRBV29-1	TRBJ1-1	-	TGCAGCGTTGTCCCTATGCAACAGCTGAACACTGAAGCTTTCTTT	CSVVPMQQLNTEAFF
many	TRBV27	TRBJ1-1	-	TGTGCCAGCAGTCCACAGTTCGCTTGGGATATGAACACTGAAGCTTTCTTT	CASSPQFAWDMNTEAFF
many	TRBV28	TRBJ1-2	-	TGTGCCAGCAGCTTCAATGGGTACAATCCTGGCTACACCTTC	CASSFNGYNPGYTF
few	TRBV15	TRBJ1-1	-	TGTGCCACCCTTCGGGCCACTGAAGCTTTCTTT	CATLRATEAFF
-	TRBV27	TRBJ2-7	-	TGTGCCAGCAGTTTGTCACTAAGCTCCTACGAGCAGTACTTC	CASSLSLSSYEQYF
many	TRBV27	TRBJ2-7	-	TGTGCCAGCAGTCACCGGGGACTTCACTACGAGCAGTACTTC	CASSHRGLHYEQYF
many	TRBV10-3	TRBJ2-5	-	TGTGCCATCAGTGAGTCCCGAGGGATCGAGGAGACCCAGTACTTC	CAISESRGIEETQYF
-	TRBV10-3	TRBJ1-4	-	TGTGCCATCAGTGAACAGTCTAATGAAAAACTGTTTTTT	CAISEQSNEKLFF
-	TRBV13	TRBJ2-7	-	TGTGCCACCCACCGAAAGACGGAGACCTACGAGCAGTACTTC	CATHRKTETYEQYF
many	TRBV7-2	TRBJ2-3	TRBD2	TGTGCCAGCAGCTCTAAAGCGGGAGGGCTGTCAGATACGCAGTATTTT	CASSSKAGGLSDTQYF
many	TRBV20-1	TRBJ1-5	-	TGCAGTGCTAGAGATCTGGGGGCGCCCAGGAATCAGCCCCAGCATTTT	CSARDLGAPRNQPQHF
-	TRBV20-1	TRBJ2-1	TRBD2	TGCAGTGCCCCGAAGAGCGGGATTCACAATGAGCAGTTCTTC	CSAPKSGIHNEQFF
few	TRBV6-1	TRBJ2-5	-	TGTGCCAGCAGCCTAAGATGGACCCAGTACTTC	CASSLRWTQYF
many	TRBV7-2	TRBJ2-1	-	TGTGCCAGCAACGTAGGGGAAGGGCCCTACAATGAGCAGTTCTTC	CASNVGEGPYNEQFF
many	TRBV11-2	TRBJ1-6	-	TGTGCCAGCAGCTTATGGGGGGGAGGTGAGACACCCCTCCACTTT	CASSLWGGGETPLHF
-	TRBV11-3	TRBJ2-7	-	TGTGCCAGCAGCCCAAGCCGGGGTCGGGAGCAGTACTTC	CASSPSRGREQYF
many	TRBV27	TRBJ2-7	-	TGTGCCATCGCCATGGGAATCTCCTACGAGCAGTACTTC	CAIAMGISYEQYF
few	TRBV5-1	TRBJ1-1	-	TGCGCCAGCAGCTCGTCGGACAGCTTAATACCCATGAACACTGAAGCTTTCTTT	CASSSSDSLIPMNTEAFF
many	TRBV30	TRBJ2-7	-	TGTGCCTGGGGCGGAACCGAGCAGTACTTC	CAWGGTEQYF
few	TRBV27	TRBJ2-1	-	TGTGCCAGCAGTTTATCCGGGTTCACCTACAATGAGCAGTTCTTC	CASSLSGFTYNEQFF
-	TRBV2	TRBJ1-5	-	TGTGCCAGCAGTGAAGAGGGACGCCTAGGGCCCCAGCATTTT	CASSEEGRLGPQHF
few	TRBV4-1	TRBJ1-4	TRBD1	TGCGCCAGCAGCCCCTCGGGTAGGGGACAGGTTGGAGAAAAACTGTTTTTT	CASSPSGRGQVGEKLFF
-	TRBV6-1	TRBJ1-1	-	TGTGCCAGCAGTGGAGGGCAGATGAACGCTGAAGCTTTCTTT	CASSGGQMNAEAFF
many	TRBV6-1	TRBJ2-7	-	TGTGCCAGGAGGACACCGTCCTCCTACGAGCAGTACTTC	CARRTPSSYEQYF
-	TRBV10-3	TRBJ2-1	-	TGTGCCATCACTTCGGGGGTTTACAATGAGCAGTTCTTC	CAITSGVYNEQFF
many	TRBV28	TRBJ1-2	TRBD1	TGTGCCAGCGGACGCGAGGGACAGGGAGATGGCTACACCTTC	CASGREGQGDGYTF
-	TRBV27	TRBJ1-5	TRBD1	TGTGCCAGCAGTCCAGGACAGGGGTTAGGGGGCAATCAGCCCCAGCATTTT	CASSPGQGLGGNQPQHF
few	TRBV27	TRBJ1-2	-	TGTGCCAGCAGGACGGGGGCGGTGGGCTACACCTTC	CASRTGAVGYTF
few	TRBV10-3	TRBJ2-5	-	TGTGCCATCAGAACAGAAAACCAAGAGACCCAGTACTTC	CAIRTENQETQYF
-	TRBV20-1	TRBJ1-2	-	TGCAGTGCTAGAGATCGTCAGAGTCACTATGGCTACACCTTC	CSARDRQSHYGYTF
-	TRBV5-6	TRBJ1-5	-	TGTGCCAGCAGCTTGAAGGGCGTTGGCAATCAGCCCCAGCATTTT	CASSLKGVGNQPQHF